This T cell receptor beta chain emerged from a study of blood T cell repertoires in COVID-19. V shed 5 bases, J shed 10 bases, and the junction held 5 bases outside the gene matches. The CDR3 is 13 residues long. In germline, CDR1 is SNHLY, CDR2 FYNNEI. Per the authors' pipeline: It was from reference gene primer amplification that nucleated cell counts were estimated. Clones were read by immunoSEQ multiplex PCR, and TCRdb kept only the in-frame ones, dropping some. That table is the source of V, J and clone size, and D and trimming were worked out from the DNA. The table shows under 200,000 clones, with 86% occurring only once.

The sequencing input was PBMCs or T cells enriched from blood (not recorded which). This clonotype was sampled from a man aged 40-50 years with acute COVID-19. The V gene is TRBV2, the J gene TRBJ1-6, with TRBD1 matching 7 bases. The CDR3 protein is CASSNRGGSPLHF. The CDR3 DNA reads TGTGCCAGCAGTAACAGGGGTGGATCACCCCTCCACTTT.